This T cell receptor (beta chain) emerged from a study of vaccination and CD4 T cells after COVID-19. Sequenced with the Oncomine TCR Beta short-read assay was DNA taken from cultured CD4+ T cells. TCRdb recomputed calls from the PCR reads with MiXCR, one row per CDR3 protein. The profile shows roughly 17,000 distinct CDR3 sequences, roughly 55% of them singletons. Treatment in this sample: roughly 10-day PBMC culture with coronavirus spike peptide pools or control peptides (ViraFEST assay). For this clonotype: Its matching antigen is unknown.

The germline V gene encodes CDR1 SEHNR and CDR2 FQNEAQ (reference sequence). Trimming cost V 4 bases and J 5 bases, with 14 bases left between them. There are 14 residues in the CDR3. The TCR was taken from a human donor who had recovered from COVID-19. The rearrangement uses TRBV7-9 and TRBJ1-2; the D is unclear. The sample consisted of CD4+ T cells from blood, cultured in vitro. CDR3 residues: CASSSNFGQYGYTF. The CDR3 coding sequence is TGTGCCAGCAGCTCCAACTTTGGGCAGTATGGCTACACCTTC.